Listed here are 18 T cell receptor beta chains from one sample, sequenced in a study of beta chain features in type 1 diabetes. Sequenced material consisted of expressed TCRB transcripts (all of the isolated RNA was reverse transcribed). Assay: immunoSEQ multiplex PCR; the TCRdb copy retains only in-frame clones and omits some. The sample shows 640,000 or so clones, roughly 13% of them seen only once. Their recognized antigens are unknown. Study results and caveats: Shorter TCRB CDR3s, moderately but significantly so, marked every one of the four CD4+ subsets in Type 1 diabetes patients.

The sequenced material came from naive CD4+ T cells from blood. The origin of the receptors is a man aged 18 to 35 with type 1 diabetes.

The V gene is TRBV15, the J gene TRBJ2-5; 7 bases align to TRBD1. From germline, CDR1 is LNHNV and CDR2 YYDKDF (reference sequence). The CDR3 covers 15 residues. J was trimmed by 0 bases and V by 3 bases; bases with no gene match: 4. The CDR3 DNA sequence: TGTGCCACCAGCAGGAAGGGGACAGACCAAGAGACCCAGTACTTC. Translated, it gives CATSRKGTDQETQYF.

Note on this clone: The identical CDR3 is also encoded by other nucleotide sequences in the sample. The chain couples TRBV7-9 to TRBJ2-2; tentative D call: TRBD1 (6 bases). Germline CDR1 reads SEHNR; CDR2 reads FQNEAQ (reference sequence). The CDR3 is 13 residues long. V lost 5 bases to trimming and J lost 6 bases, with 10 bases between them. CDR3 in DNA: TGTGCCAGCAGCCCACAGGGTCCCGGGGAGCTGTTTTTT. Translating it yields CASSPQGPGELFF.

There are a few counts of this clone. The chain uses TRBV30 and TRBJ1-6; D is unresolved. The V end lost 0 bases, the J end lost 10 bases, and 10 bases lay between the germline ends. CDR3 size: 13 residues. Per the germline V gene, CDR1 is GTSNPN and CDR2 is SVGIG (reference sequence). The CDR3 protein is CAWSVQIQSPLHF. In DNA form, the CDR3 reads TGTGCCTGGAGTGTACAAATACAATCACCCCTCCACTTT.

This sequence joins TRBV6-5 and TRBJ1-2, with a tentative D call TRBD1 (6 bases). Germline V gene lookup returns CDR1 MNHEY and CDR2 SVGAGI. The CDR3 runs to 13 residues. Trimming shortened V by 7 bases and J by 2 bases, and 11 bases separated the two germline ends. CDR3 in amino acids: CASTRDRNYGYTF. The CDR3 DNA sequence: TGTGCCAGCACCCGCGACAGGAACTATGGCTACACCTTC.

This chain uses TRBV2 with TRBJ2-7; D gene uncertain. This CDR3 region has 12 residues. Germline loops: CDR1 SNHLY, CDR2 FYNNEI. Trimming shortened V by 7 bases and J by 2 bases, and 9 bases separated the two germline ends. DNA for the CDR3: TGTGCCAGCAACGTGGGCACCTACGAGCAGTACTTC. Amino acids: CASNVGTYEQYF.

This rearrangement joins TRBV6-1 to TRBJ2-3, with D unclear. The CDR3 runs to 14 residues. Trimming shortened V by 6 bases and J by 6 bases, and 16 bases separated the two germline ends. Germline lookup yields CDR1 MNHNS and CDR2 SASEGT. In DNA, the CDR3 is TGTGCCAGCAGGGGCCGTGGGTCAGGCGATACGCAGTATTTT. Its translation: CASRGRGSGDTQYF.

The V call is TRBV28, the J call TRBJ1-5; maybe TRBD1 (5 bases). Germline V gives CDR1 MDHEN, CDR2 SYDVKM. This CDR3 has 14 amino acids. V lost 5 bases and J 3 bases, leaving 11 bases between the germline ends. The CDR3 sequence is CASSDARDNQPQHF. DNA of the CDR3: TGTGCCAGCAGTGACGCCAGGGACAATCAGCCCCAGCATTTT.

Only a few counts were recorded for this clone. This rearrangement joins TRBV7-2 to TRBJ2-3, with D possibly TRBD2 on 7 matching bases. CDR3 length: 15 amino acids. Germline CDR1 is SGHTA and CDR2 is FQGNSA. Trimming left V 2 bases short and J 7 bases short, with 16 bases between. The CDR3 sequence is CASSLKGGVDHTQYF. CDR3 DNA sequence: TGTGCCAGCAGCTTAAAGGGGGGGGTCGATCATACGCAGTATTTT. The variable domain in full, with the rest retrieved from reference TRBV7-2 and TRBJ2-3, is GAGVSQSPSNKVTEKGKDVELRCDPISGHTALYWYRQSLGQGLEFLIYFQGNSAPDKSGLPSDRFSAERTGGSVSTLTIQRTQQEDSAVYLCASSLKGGVDHTQYFGPGTRLTVL.

The chain uses TRBV5-1 and TRBJ1-6, with 10 bases that match TRBD1. J gave up 8 bases and V 4 bases, and 9 bases lay outside the gene matches. Germline loops: CDR1 SGHRS, CDR2 YFSETQ. This CDR3 comprises 16 residues. The CDR3 DNA reads as TGCGCCAGCAGCGGTGGGACAGGGGCCCGCTATTCACCCCTCCACTTT. It translates to CASSGGTGARYSPLHF.

In this sample, this clone turned up a few times. The rearrangement joins TRBV6-1 to TRBJ2-3, with D unresolved. V gave up 2 bases and J gave up 0 bases, with 9 bases separating them. CDR1 MNHNS and CDR2 SASEGT come from the germline V gene. The CDR3 covers 15 residues. CDR3 in DNA: TGTGCCAGCAGTGAATTTAGCCCTAGCACAGATACGCAGTATTTT. It yields the protein CASSEFSPSTDTQYF.

The V gene is TRBV9, the J gene TRBJ2-1; D possibly corresponds to TRBD2 (5 bases). The CDR3 sequence is 15 residues long. Trimming left V 0 bases short and J 4 bases short, with 11 bases between. Germline V gene sequence: CDR1 SGDLS, CDR2 YYNGEE. As DNA, the CDR3 is TGTGCCAGCAGCGTAGTGCCAGAGGGATACAATGAGCAGTTCTTC. The encoded protein is CASSVVPEGYNEQFF.

This clone showed up just a few times. The rearrangement joins TRBV29-1 to TRBJ1-1; 8 nucleotides agree with TRBD1. The CDR3 consists of 15 residues. Trimming cost V 1 base and J 5 bases; bases outside gene matches: 9. CDR1 and CDR2 (germline): SQVTM, ANQGSEA. DNA for the CDR3: TGCAGCGTTGAAGCACGACAGGGGCGAGGAACTGAAGCTTTCTTT. Its protein product is CSVEARQGRGTEAFF.

This clone was counted only a few times. Distinct nucleotide sequences in the sample also encode this CDR3. V is TRBV18 and J is TRBJ1-5, with a weak D call TRBD1 (6 bases). Germline V gene data show CDR1 as KGHSH and CDR2 as LQKENI. The CDR3 is 14 residues long. Trimming removed 2 bases from V and 4 bases from J, with 9 bases in between. The CDR3 nucleotides read TGTGCCAGCTCACCAGGGGGCTCAAATCAGCCCCAGCATTTT. Its protein product is CASSPGGSNQPQHF. The full variable domain, completed using reference TRBV18 and TRBJ1-5, is NAGVMQNPRHLVRRRGQEARLRCSPMKGHSHVYWYRQLPEEGLKFMVYLQKENIIDESGMPKERFSAEFPKEGPSILRIQQVVRGDSAAYFCASSPGGSNQPQHFGDGTRLSIL.

The V and J genes are TRBV10-3 and TRBJ2-7; D may match TRBD1 or TRBD2 (5 bases each). Looked up from germline, CDR1 is ENHRY and CDR2 is SYGVKD. With 5 bases removed from V and 2 bases from J, the gap between germline ends came to 16 bases. This CDR3 comprises 15 residues. The CDR3 reads CAISPNPGSTYEQYF. The CDR3 DNA sequence: TGTGCCATCAGTCCCAACCCAGGGAGTACCTACGAGCAGTACTTC.

The V call is TRBV6-4, the J call TRBJ1-2; D is possibly TRBD1 (6 bases). Germline V lookup: CDR1 MRHNA, CDR2 SNTAGT. The CDR3 length is 13 residues. The germline V and J ends were trimmed by 2 bases and 4 bases, with 8 bases remaining between them. DNA for the CDR3: TGTGCCAGCAGTGACGGGGGCCTCTATGGCTACACCTTC. This translates into CASSDGGLYGYTF.

This clone was found a few times. The chain is built from TRBV29-1 and TRBJ1-2; no clear D gene. V lost 4 bases and J lost 3, with 15 bases in between. CDR3 length: 14 amino acids. Germline loops: CDR1 SQVTM, CDR2 ANQGSEA. CDR3 region: CSVVIGQLDYGYTF. For the CDR3, the DNA is TGCAGCGTTGTAATAGGTCAATTGGACTATGGCTACACCTTC.

This clone turned up a few times. The rearrangement joins TRBV20-1 to TRBJ1-1, with D unresolved. Germline CDR1 and CDR2: DFQATT and SNEGSKA (reference sequence). The ends were cut back, 7 bases at V and 7 bases at J, with 10 bases in the middle. This CDR3 has 10 amino acids. CDR3 loop: CSVPEGEAFF. CDR3 DNA: TGCAGTGTACCAGAGGGTGAAGCTTTCTTT.

This clone was seen a handful of times. The genes are TRBV7-2 and TRBJ2-3; TRBD2 matches at 9 bases. Germline CDR1 is SGHTA and CDR2 is FQGNSA. The junction had 4 bases not matched to a gene; V was cut back by 1 base and J by 2 bases. CDR3 length: 16 amino acids. CDR3 sequence: CASSLGLAGNTDTQYF. CDR3 nucleotides: TGTGCCAGCAGCTTAGGGCTAGCGGGGAACACAGATACGCAGTATTTT.